This TCR beta chain derives from a study of T cells expressing NK-cell markers. Notes on the study in general: The study found these clonotypes also leading the CD3+CD56-NKG2C+ fraction in a few donors.

As for this clonotype: Its antigen is undetermined.

This CDR3 region has 18 residues. Germline-derived CDR1 and CDR2 are MDHEN and SYDVKM. One entry per CDR3 protein, without DNA, is what TCRdb gives after re-calling the 5' RACE reads. The sample's table shows 500,000 to 700,000 distinct CDR3 sequences. What was sequenced was blood T cells: a sorted CD56 or NKG2C T cell subset, CD4+ or CD8+ T cells, or bulk PBMC T cells (not recorded which). The chain is built from TRBV28 and TRBJ2-7; TCRdb gives TRBD2 as the D gene, but with no DNA this cannot be confirmed. The receptor was isolated from a man aged 18 to 30 in good health. The CDR3 is CASSPGLAGGPRGYEQYF.